Here is one T cell receptor beta chain with its context. The antigen remains undetermined. CDR1 and CDR2 (germline): SQVTM, ANQGSEA. V lost 1 base, J lost 4 bases, and 12 bases stayed unmatched. The CDR3 is made up of 16 amino acids. This sample is part of a study of CD4 T cells in relation to SARS-CoV-2 and coronaviruses. Findings of the study overall: Roughly 65% of donors had memory CD4+ clonotypes crossrecognizing SARS-CoV-2 and common cold coronavirus spike.

Measured with immunoSEQ multiplex PCR; TCRdb has only the in-frame clones, and not every one. The table records about 36,000 clones, 75% to 85% of them present only once. The genes are TRBV29-1 and TRBJ1-2; the match to TRBD1 covers 7 bases. The source is an adult with COVID-19. Sample: memory CD4+ T cells from PBMCs, cultured in vitro. CDR3 in amino acids: CSVEGQGEVAGYGYTF. CDR3 DNA: TGCAGCGTTGAAGGACAGGGTGAGGTGGCGGGCTATGGCTACACCTTC.